These 15 T cell receptor beta chains originate from one sample sequenced in a study of monozygotic twins with inflammatory bowel disease. TCRdb reprocessed the 5' RACE reads and stores each CDR3 protein as one record, lacking DNA. This repertoire includes more than 300,000 distinct CDR3 sequences. The sample taken for sequencing was blood. All receptors come from a human donor with ulcerative colitis or Crohn's disease, or a healthy co-twin of an affected twin (not recorded which).

The chain employs TRBV11-2 and TRBJ1-1. CDR1 is SGHAT and CDR2 is FQNNGV in the germline V gene. This CDR3 has 14 amino acids. The CDR3 region is CASSFEGINTEAFF.

The chain is built from TRBV18 and TRBJ1-5. The CDR3 totals 16 residues. Germline V gene lookup returns CDR1 KGHSH and CDR2 LQKENI. CDR3 in amino acids: CASSPAGHYSNQPQHF.

The chain has TRBV29-1 and TRBJ2-3; TCRdb selects TRBD1, and the lack of DNA leaves this call unchecked. The CDR3 extends over 15 amino acids. The germline gives CDR1 SQVTM, CDR2 ANQGSEA. The CDR3 is CSVPPVGANTDTQYF.

The chain has TRBV5-4 and TRBJ2-2; TCRdb lists TRBD2, though no DNA is available to test this call. Germline CDR1 and CDR2: SGHNT and YYREEE (reference sequence). CDR3 size: 15 residues. The CDR3 spells CASSLTGLASGELFF.

The rearrangement uses TRBV5-1 and TRBJ2-7; the TCRdb D gene call, TRBD1, has no DNA to confirm it. The length of the CDR3 is 18 residues. CDR1 SGHRS and CDR2 YFSETQ come from the germline V gene. The CDR3 is CASSPGTGILGRLYEQYF.

V and J are TRBV27 and TRBJ1-3. The CDR3 is 14 amino acids. From germline, CDR1 is MNHEY and CDR2 SMNVEV (reference sequence). CDR3 amino acids: CASSYRSPGNTIYF.

This sequence joins TRBV18 and TRBJ2-1. The CDR3 consists of 12 residues. From germline, CDR1 is KGHSH and CDR2 LQKENI. CDR3 in amino acids: CASSPRFNEQFF.

The chain joins TRBV6-2 or TRBV6-3 to TRBJ1-1; with no DNA, the TCRdb D assignment of TRBD1 cannot be verified. CDR1 and CDR2 from the germline V gene are MNHEY and SVGEGT. The CDR3 is made up of 15 amino acids. CDR3 in amino acids: CASRLQQAPNTEAFF.

This chain links TRBV12-3 or TRBV12-4 with TRBJ1-2; TCRdb's D gene call, TRBD1, goes unchecked for lack of DNA. The CDR3 loop spans 15 amino acids. This CDR3 reads CASSYRDRLNYGYTF.

V and J are TRBV18 and TRBJ2-1; TCRdb outputs TRBD1, but without DNA this stays unchecked. The CDR3 is 16 residues long. Germline V gene lookup returns CDR1 KGHSH and CDR2 LQKENI. CDR3 sequence reads: CASSPGRGGEGNEQFF.

V gene TRBV7-3 combines with J gene TRBJ2-1. Germline CDR1 reads SGHTA; CDR2 reads FQGTGA. The CDR3 runs to 17 residues. The CDR3 sequence is CASSLNPLGGSYNEQFF.

CDR3 loop: CASRLPQYTKLFF. This rearrangement joins TRBV5-1 to TRBJ1-4. This CDR3 comprises 13 residues. CDR1 and CDR2 from the germline V gene are SGHRS and YFSETQ.

The CDR3 region is CASCQRGPSTDTQYF. The chain links TRBV27 to TRBJ2-3; the D call from TCRdb, TRBD2, cannot be confirmed without DNA. This CDR3 spans 15 amino acids. From germline, CDR1 is MNHEY and CDR2 SMNVEV (reference sequence).

The gene calls are TRBV6-2 or TRBV6-3 and TRBJ2-1; TCRdb returns TRBD1, unconfirmable since there is no DNA. CDR1 is MNHEY and CDR2 is SVGEGT in the germline V gene. This CDR3 has 14 residues. This chain's CDR3 is CASSSLTVYNEQFF.

The gene calls are TRBV27 and TRBJ1-5; TCRdb's D gene call, TRBD1, goes unchecked for lack of DNA. This CDR3 is 13 amino acids long. From germline, CDR1 is MNHEY and CDR2 SMNVEV (reference sequence). CDR3: CASSWTRTSPQHF.